These 5 T cell receptor beta chains originate from one sample sequenced in a study of the immune and genomic landscape of osteosarcoma. Libraries were prepared by immunoSEQ multiplex PCR; TCRdb keeps only in-frame clonotypes and omits some of them. The listing contains roughly 51 clones. Sequenced input: tumor tissue from a local recurrence in the humerus. The receptors come from a man aged 18 to 29 with osteosarcoma.

The rearrangement uses TRBV7-8 and TRBJ2-5, with D maybe TRBD1 (6 bases). Per germline, CDR1 SGHVS and CDR2 FQNEAQ. Between the trimmed V and J ends, which lost 1 base and 3 bases, there was a span of 9 bases. The CDR3 spans 14 residues. The CDR3 is CASSLENREETQYF. The CDR3 nucleotides read TGTGCCAGCAGCTTAGAAAACAGGGAAGAGACCCAGTACTTC.

This chain uses TRBV4-1 with TRBJ2-5; 10 bases match TRBD1. V shed 6 bases, J shed 4 bases, and the junction held 2 bases outside the gene matches. CDR3 length equals 13 residues. Germline CDR1 MGHRA, CDR2 YSYEKL. CDR3 loop: CASSGQGGETQYF. The CDR3 coding sequence is TGCGCCAGCAGTGGACAGGGGGGAGAGACCCAGTACTTC.

V and J are TRBV6-4 and TRBJ2-6, with 8 bases fitting TRBD2. CDR3 length: 18 residues. Germline-derived CDR1 and CDR2 are MRHNA and SNTAGT. J was trimmed by 0 bases and V by 0 bases; bases with no gene match: 4. CDR3 DNA: TGTGCCAGCAGTGACTCGAGGACTAGCTCCTCTGGGGCCAACGTCCTGACTTTC. Translated, it gives CASSDSRTSSSGANVLTF.

The chain links TRBV7-6 to TRBJ2-5; D not certain. This CDR3 region has 13 residues. Between the trimmed V and J ends, which lost 3 bases and 5 bases, there was a span of 10 bases. CDR1 and CDR2 (germline): SGHVS, FNYEAQ. This CDR3 is CASSLSRQETQYF. CDR3 bases: TGTGCCAGCAGCTTGAGCAGGCAGGAGACCCAGTACTTC.

Only one count was recorded for this clone. The chain uses TRBV7-3 and TRBJ1-1; 9 bases align to TRBD1. CDR1 and CDR2 (germline): SGHTA, FQGTGA. CDR3 length equals 13 residues. Trimming at V came to 3 bases and at J to 8 bases, leaving 4 bases not matched to a gene. The CDR3 DNA is TGTGCCAGCAGCTTGTCCGGGACAGGGGAAGCTTTCTTT. It is translated as CASSLSGTGEAFF.